Listed here are 4 T cell receptor beta chains from one sample, sequenced in a study of radiation and T cells in renal cell carcinoma. Method: immunoSEQ multiplex PCR; TCRdb's copy keeps in-frame clones and lacks some. The repertoire holds approximately 80,000 clones, with about nine tenths as singletons. Time point specified: blood 4 weeks post-SBRT, at nephrectomy. Stated treatment: 15 Gy SBRT to primary tumor, nephrectomy 4 weeks later. Sequencing was performed on blood, taken from a patient whose treatment included radiotherapy and nephrectomy. The receptors originated from an older woman with renal cell carcinoma.

The rearrangement links TRBV6-1 to TRBJ1-6; the D is unclear. The CDR3 loop spans 13 amino acids. V lost 4 bases, J lost 12 bases, and 13 bases lay in between. The germline CDR1 and CDR2 sequences are MNHNS and SASEGT. The chain's CDR3 is CASSGGRVGPLHF. CDR3 sequence (DNA): TGTGCCAGCAGTGGCGGTAGGGTAGGACCCCTCCACTTT.

The count of this clone is one. The chain uses TRBV27 and TRBJ2-7; D uncertain. With 4 bases removed from V and 0 bases from J, the gap between germline ends came to 10 bases. CDR3 length: 14 amino acids. Germline assignment: CDR1 MNHEY and CDR2 SMNVEV (reference sequence). CDR3 region: CASSSRQASYEQYF. As DNA, the CDR3 is TGTGCCAGCAGTTCGCGCCAAGCCTCCTACGAGCAGTACTTC.

V is TRBV10-3 and J is TRBJ2-1, with 11 bases lining up with TRBD2. Germline V gene lookup returns CDR1 ENHRY and CDR2 SYGVKD. CDR3 length: 14 residues. V trimming: 10 bases; J trimming: 5 bases; junction bases outside the gene matches: 7. The CDR3 nucleotides are TGTGCCACCAGACTAGCGGGGAGTAACAATGAGCAGTTCTTC. This gives the protein CATRLAGSNNEQFF.

The genes are TRBV10-3 and TRBJ2-7; TRBD2 might be the D (6 bases). CDR3 length: 16 residues. Per germline, CDR1 ENHRY and CDR2 SYGVKD. Trimming took off 4 bases at V and 2 bases at J, with 18 bases between the two ends. CDR3 DNA sequence: TGTGCCATCAGTGTGGCTGGTCGGGGGTCAACCTACGAGCAGTACTTC. It translates to CAISVAGRGSTYEQYF.